These T cell receptor beta chains were read from a single sample in a study of graft-versus-host responses after intestinal transplantation. What these receptors recognize is not known. TCRdb keeps only in-frame clones here, not all; method: immunoSEQ multiplex PCR. The table lists some 90,000 clones, roughly nine tenths of them singletons. Sequencing was performed on unstimulated CD4+ T cells sorted from spleen or lymph node cells, taken before intestinal transplant. The receptors derive from a human donor who received an intestinal transplant. Both conserved end residues are part of each CDR3. Each record gives: CDR3 DNA, CDR3 protein, D gene, V gene, clone size, J gene. The D gene is left open where the match is weak. For some rows the clone size is stated as once, few or many, or as a class when expanded; others skip it.

TGTGCCAGCAGCCCGGGGCTAGCGGGGACCTACGAGCAGTACTTC,CASSPGLAGTYEQYF,TRBD2,TRBV7-8,few,TRBJ2-7
TGTGCCATCAGTGAGGGAGGTGCGGCTAATGAAAAACTGTTTTTT,CAISEGGAANEKLFF,.,TRBV10-3,once,TRBJ1-4
TGTGCCAGCAGCTTAGAGGTGGGACAGGGGAGGGGCACAGATACGCAGTATTTT,CASSLEVGQGRGTDTQYF,TRBD1,TRBV7-9,.,TRBJ2-3
TGTGCCAGCAGTTACGCACTATTCGGGGAGACCCAGTACTTC,CASSYALFGETQYF,.,TRBV6-5,.,TRBJ2-5
TGTGCCAGCAGCTTGCCGGGTTTGGATGGCTACACCTTC,CASSLPGLDGYTF,.,TRBV5-5,.,TRBJ1-2
TGCGCCAGCAGCCAAGGCGGAGAGACCCAGTACTTC,CASSQGGETQYF,.,TRBV4-1,.,TRBJ2-5
TGTGCCAGCAGCGTAGTACAGGGAAATCAGCCCCAGCATTTT,CASSVVQGNQPQHF,.,TRBV9,.,TRBJ1-5
TGTGCCAGCAGATCGGACAGTGGAATCTATGGCTACACCTTC,CASRSDSGIYGYTF,.,TRBV6-1,.,TRBJ1-2
TGCGCCAGCCGGACAGGGGTTTCTATGGCTAGGGGTGGCTACACCTTC,CASRTGVSMARGGYTF,TRBD1,TRBV5-1,.,TRBJ1-2
TGTGCCAGCAGTTTATCTAACTCCTACGAGCAGTACTTC,CASSLSNSYEQYF,.,TRBV27,.,TRBJ2-7
TGTGCCAGCAGAAACAGTCCACTTAACTATGGCTACACCTTC,CASRNSPLNYGYTF,.,TRBV28,.,TRBJ1-2
TGTGCCAGCAGCCTCCACAGGTGGACGACCGGGGAGCTGTTTTTT,CASSLHRWTTGELFF,.,TRBV5-8,.,TRBJ2-2
TGTGCCAGCAGCTCCCTGTGGGGGCGGAACACCGGGGAGCTGTTTTTT,CASSSLWGRNTGELFF,.,TRBV11-2,.,TRBJ2-2
TGTGCCAGCAGCTGGAGGTCGCGGGGGGGGAAAGAGACCCAGTACTTC,CASSWRSRGGKETQYF,TRBD2,TRBV5-6,.,TRBJ2-5
TGTGCCAGCAGCGTAGACCCAGGGGCCGTTTCTGAAGCTTTCTTT,CASSVDPGAVSEAFF,.,TRBV9,.,TRBJ1-1
TGTGCCAGCAGCTTGCCCGGGTACTTC,CASSLPGYF,.,TRBV5-5,.,TRBJ2-5
TGTGCCAGCAGCTTAGGGACAAACGACTATGGCTACACCTTC,CASSLGTNDYGYTF,.,TRBV7-8,.,TRBJ1-2
TGTGCTAGTGGTACAGGTGTAGACCAGCCCCAGCATTTT,CASGTGVDQPQHF,.,TRBV12-5,.,TRBJ1-5
TGTGCCAGCAGTACCGGGACAGGGGATACCGGGGAGCTGTTTTTT,CASSTGTGDTGELFF,TRBD1,TRBV6-1,.,TRBJ2-2
TGTGCCACGCTCGCGGGGGGCAATCCTTACAATGAGCAGTTCTTC,CATLAGGNPYNEQFF,TRBD2,TRBV15,.,TRBJ2-1
TGTGCCATCAGTACCGACAGGGGGCGCGAGAATGGCTACACCTTC,CAISTDRGRENGYTF,TRBD1,TRBV10-3,.,TRBJ1-2
TGTGCCAGCCGCCGGGACAATAGCAATCAGCCCCAGCATTTT,CASRRDNSNQPQHF,.,TRBV7-2,.,TRBJ1-5
TGCGCCAGCAGCGGACAGGGGGCAACCGGGGAGCTGTTTTTT,CASSGQGATGELFF,TRBD1,TRBV5-1,.,TRBJ2-2
TGTGCCAGCGGGGGTTCGGGAAACACCATATATTTT,CASGGSGNTIYF,.,TRBV19,.,TRBJ1-3
TGCGCCAGCAGCCTGGGACAGGGGTCCTACGAGCAGTACTTC,CASSLGQGSYEQYF,TRBD1,TRBV5-1,once,TRBJ2-7
TGTGCCAGCAGCACGCGGACTAGCGGGGCCGGGTACAATGAGCAGTTCTTC,CASSTRTSGAGYNEQFF,TRBD2,TRBV7-6,.,TRBJ2-1
TGCGCCAGCAGCCAACGGGGGGCCGCCGCCTACAATGAGCAGTTCTTC,CASSQRGAAAYNEQFF,.,TRBV4-1,.,TRBJ2-1
TGTGCCAGCAGACCAGGGAACTCCTACGAGCAGTACTTC,CASRPGNSYEQYF,.,TRBV6-6,few,TRBJ2-7
TGTGCCAGCAGTTTGATGGGAGGTATCTACACCTTC,CASSLMGGIYTF,.,TRBV5-4,.,TRBJ1-2
TGTGCCAGCAGTGACTTGACGGGTACCAATTCACCCCTCCACTTT,CASSDLTGTNSPLHF,.,TRBV6-1,.,TRBJ1-6
TGTGCCAGCAGCCCAGAGGGCAGATCTTCTTCACCCCTCCACTTT,CASSPEGRSSSPLHF,.,TRBV7-2,.,TRBJ1-6
TGTGCCAGCAGGCTCACGGCTAACTATGGCTACACCTTC,CASRLTANYGYTF,.,TRBV6-6,.,TRBJ1-2
TGTGCCAGCAGCCCCGGAGAAAACTATGGCTACACCTTC,CASSPGENYGYTF,.,TRBV6-6,.,TRBJ1-2
TGTGCCAGCAGCTTGGCCGCCAGGGGGGTGGATACGCAGTATTTT,CASSLAARGVDTQYF,.,TRBV5-4,.,TRBJ2-3
TGTGCCAGCAGTACCTTACGGACATTCAATTCACCCCTCCACTTT,CASSTLRTFNSPLHF,.,TRBV28,.,TRBJ1-6